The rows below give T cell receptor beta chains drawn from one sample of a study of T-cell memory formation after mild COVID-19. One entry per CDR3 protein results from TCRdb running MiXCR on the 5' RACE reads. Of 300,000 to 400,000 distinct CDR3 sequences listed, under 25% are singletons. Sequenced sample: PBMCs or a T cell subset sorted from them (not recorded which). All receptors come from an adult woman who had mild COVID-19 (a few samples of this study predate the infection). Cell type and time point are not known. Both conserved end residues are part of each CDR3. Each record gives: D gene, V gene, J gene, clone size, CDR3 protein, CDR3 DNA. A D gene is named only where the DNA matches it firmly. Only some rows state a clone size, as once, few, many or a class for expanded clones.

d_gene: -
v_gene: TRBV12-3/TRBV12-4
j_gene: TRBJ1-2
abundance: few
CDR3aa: CASSRGLEGYTF
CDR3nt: TGTGCCAGCAGCCGCGGACTGGAGGGCTACACCTTC

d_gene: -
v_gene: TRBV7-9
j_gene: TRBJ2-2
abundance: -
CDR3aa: CASSTAASWETGELFF
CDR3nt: TGTGCCAGCAGCACGGCCGCCTCTTGGGAGACCGGGGAGCTGTTTTTT

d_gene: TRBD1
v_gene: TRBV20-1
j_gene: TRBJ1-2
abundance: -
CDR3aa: CSARSPTDRQGDGYTF
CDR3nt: TGCAGTGCTAGATCCCCCACTGATAGACAGGGCGACGGCTACACCTTC

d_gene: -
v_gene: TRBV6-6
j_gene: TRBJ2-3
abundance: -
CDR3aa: CASTDMDTQYF
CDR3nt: TGTGCCAGCACCGATATGGATACGCAGTATTTT

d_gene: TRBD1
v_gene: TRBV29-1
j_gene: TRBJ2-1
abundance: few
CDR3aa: CSVEEGTGNNEQFF
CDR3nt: TGCAGCGTTGAAGAGGGGACAGGTAACAATGAGCAGTTCTTC

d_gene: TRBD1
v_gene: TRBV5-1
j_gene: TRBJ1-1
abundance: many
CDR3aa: CASRSTWLTGLNTEAFF
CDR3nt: TGCGCCAGCAGGAGTACTTGGTTGACAGGGTTGAACACTGAAGCTTTCTTT

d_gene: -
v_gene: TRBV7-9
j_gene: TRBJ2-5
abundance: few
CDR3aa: CASSFLEGRVETQYF
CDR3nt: TGTGCCAGCAGCTTTCTTGAGGGCAGGGTAGAGACCCAGTACTTC

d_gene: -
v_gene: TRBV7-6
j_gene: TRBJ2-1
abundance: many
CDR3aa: CASSLGSTGNEQFF
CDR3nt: TGTGCCAGCAGCTTAGGGTCGACCGGGAATGAGCAGTTCTTC

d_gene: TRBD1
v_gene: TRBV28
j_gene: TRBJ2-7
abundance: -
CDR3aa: CASRGLQGQGFPYEQYF
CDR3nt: TGTGCCAGCAGGGGGCTTCAGGGACAGGGATTCCCCTACGAGCAGTACTTC

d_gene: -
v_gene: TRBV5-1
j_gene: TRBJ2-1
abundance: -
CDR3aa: CASRSVDEQFF
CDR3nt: TGCGCCAGCAGGTCAGTCGATGAGCAGTTCTTC

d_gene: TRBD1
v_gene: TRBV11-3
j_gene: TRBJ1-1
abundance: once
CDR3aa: CASSPRTVRTGALGAFF
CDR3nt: TGTGCCAGCAGCCCACGGACGGTTAGGACAGGCGCTTTAGGAGCTTTCTTT

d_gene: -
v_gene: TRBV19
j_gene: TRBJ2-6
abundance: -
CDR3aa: CASSIGFTGANVLTF
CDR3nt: TGTGCCAGTAGTATCGGGTTTACTGGGGCCAACGTCCTGACTTTC

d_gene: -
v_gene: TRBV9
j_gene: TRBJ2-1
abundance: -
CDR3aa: CASSVEPRIVTNEQFF
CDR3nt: TGTGCCAGCAGCGTAGAACCTAGGATCGTGACCAATGAGCAGTTCTTC

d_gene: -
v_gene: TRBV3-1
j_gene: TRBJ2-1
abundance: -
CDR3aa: CASSPYYVGVNNEQFF
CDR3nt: TGTGCCAGCAGCCCGTACTACGTGGGAGTTAATAATGAGCAGTTCTTC

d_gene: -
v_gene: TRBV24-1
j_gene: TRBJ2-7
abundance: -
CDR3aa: CATSDLSDRPSYEQYF
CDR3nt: TGTGCCACCAGTGATTTGAGTGACAGGCCATCCTACGAGCAGTACTTC

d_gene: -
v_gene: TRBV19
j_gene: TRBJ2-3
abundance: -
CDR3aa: CASSPRATDTQYF
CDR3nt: TGTGCCAGTAGCCCCAGGGCCACAGATACGCAGTATTTT

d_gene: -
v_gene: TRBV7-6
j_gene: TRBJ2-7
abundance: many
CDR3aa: CASSLGGHEQYF
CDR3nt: TGTGCCAGCAGCTTAGGAGGACACGAGCAGTACTTC

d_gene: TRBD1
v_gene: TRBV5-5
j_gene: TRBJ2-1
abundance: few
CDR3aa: CASSIGTAYNEQFF
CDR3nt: TGTGCCAGCAGCATCGGGACAGCATACAATGAGCAGTTCTTC